This T cell receptor beta chain was obtained from a study of T cells after yellow fever vaccination. The study, taken as a whole, reports: Most primary-vaccination clones reappeared after the booster (approximately 95% CD4, about 88% CD8).

This clonotype has only a few counts. Antigen unknown. One entry per CDR3 protein results from TCRdb running MiXCR on the 5' RACE reads. Of under 300,000 distinct CDR3 sequences listed, approximately 13% are singletons. The sample in question was CD4+ T cells sorted from PBMCs, obtained 45 days after the yellow fever booster vaccination. The receptor comes from a man aged 25 to 40 who received the YFV17D yellow fever vaccine.

Written as DNA, the CDR3 is TGCGCCAGCTCTCTAGCGGGACCCACCCACGAGCAGTACTTC. Encoded protein: CASSLAGPTHEQYF. The chain uses TRBV5-1 and TRBJ2-7; 9 bases match TRBD2. CDR1 is SGHRS, CDR2 YFSETQ, per germline. Trimming cost V 7 bases and J 5 bases; bases outside gene matches: 10. The length of the CDR3 is 14 residues.